This TCR beta chain was captured by sequencing in a study of cytomegalovirus exposure and HLA in healthy donors. Whole-study results and caveats: TCR beta V segments were, for the most part, productive about 87% or about 30% of the time in an earlier analysis. A list of roughly 180 TCR beta chains associated with cytomegalovirus was given. Presence/absence results assume similar sequencing depth per donor, which may not hold.

The PCR ran on 60 Vbeta and 13 Jbeta primers. Measured with immunoSEQ multiplex PCR; TCRdb has only the in-frame clones, and not every one. Found here are roughly 180,000 clones, around 82% of them singletons; the top ten hold roughly 13%. V gave up 4 bases and J gave up 3 bases; unmatched junction bases: 6. CDR1 is MNHNS, CDR2 SASEGT, per germline. The CDR3 is made up of 15 amino acids. Each donor's status was that of a healthy bone marrow donor. Worth noting for this clone: Its matching antigen is unknown.

V gene TRBV6-1 combines with J gene TRBJ2-7; 10 positions match TRBD1. The specimen was PBMCs. The clonotype was recovered from a woman in her 50s in good health and CMV-seropositive. The CDR3 region is CASSGGQGRIYEQYF. CDR3 nucleotide sequence: TGTGCCAGCAGTGGGGGACAGGGGCGCATCTACGAGCAGTACTTC.